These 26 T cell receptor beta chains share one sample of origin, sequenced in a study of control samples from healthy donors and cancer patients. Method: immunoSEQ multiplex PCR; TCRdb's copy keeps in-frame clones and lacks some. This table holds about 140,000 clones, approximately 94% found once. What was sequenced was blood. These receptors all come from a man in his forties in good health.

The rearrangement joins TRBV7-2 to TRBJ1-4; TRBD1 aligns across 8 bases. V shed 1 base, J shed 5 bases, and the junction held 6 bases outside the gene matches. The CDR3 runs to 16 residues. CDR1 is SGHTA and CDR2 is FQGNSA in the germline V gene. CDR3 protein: CASSLGRQGPNEKLFF. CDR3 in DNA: TGTGCCAGCAGCTTAGGGCGACAGGGGCCCAATGAAAAACTGTTTTTT.

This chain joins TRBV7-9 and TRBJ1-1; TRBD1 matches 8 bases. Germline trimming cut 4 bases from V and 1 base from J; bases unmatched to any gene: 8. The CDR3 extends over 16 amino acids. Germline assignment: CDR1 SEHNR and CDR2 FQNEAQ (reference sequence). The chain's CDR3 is CASSSYGQGQNTEAFF. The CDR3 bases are TGTGCCAGCAGCTCTTACGGACAGGGACAGAACACTGAAGCTTTCTTT.

CDR3 sequence reads: CASSPGGRLTGELFF. CDR3 nucleotides: TGTGCCAGCAGCCCAGGGGGGCGTCTCACCGGGGAGCTGTTTTTT. V usage is TRBV4-2 and J usage is TRBJ2-2; D may be TRBD1 (7 bases). CDR1 LGHNA and CDR2 YNFKEQ come from the germline V gene. CDR3 length equals 15 residues. V gave up 4 bases and J gave up 4 bases, with 13 bases separating them.

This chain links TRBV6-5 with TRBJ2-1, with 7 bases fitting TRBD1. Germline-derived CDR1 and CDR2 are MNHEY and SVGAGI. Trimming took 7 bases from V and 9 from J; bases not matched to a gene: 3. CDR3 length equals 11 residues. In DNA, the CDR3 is TGTGCCAGCACAGGGGGTAGTGAGCAGTTCTTC. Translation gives CASTGGSEQFF.

The CDR3 DNA follows: TGTGCCAGCAACCCTCAGGGACAGGCTAACAATGAGCAGTTCTTC. Protein: CASNPQGQANNEQFF. V gene TRBV27 combines with J gene TRBJ2-1, with 8 bases fitting TRBD1. The V gene's germline CDR1 is MNHEY and CDR2 SMNVEV (reference sequence). This CDR3 is built from 15 residues. Trimming at V came to 7 bases and at J to 5 bases, leaving 10 bases not matched to a gene.

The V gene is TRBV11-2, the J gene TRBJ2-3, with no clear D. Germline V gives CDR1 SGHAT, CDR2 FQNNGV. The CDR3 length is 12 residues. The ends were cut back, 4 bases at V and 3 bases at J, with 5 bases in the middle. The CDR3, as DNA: TGTGCCAGCAGCTCCGGAACAGATACGCAGTATTTT. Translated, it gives CASSSGTDTQYF.

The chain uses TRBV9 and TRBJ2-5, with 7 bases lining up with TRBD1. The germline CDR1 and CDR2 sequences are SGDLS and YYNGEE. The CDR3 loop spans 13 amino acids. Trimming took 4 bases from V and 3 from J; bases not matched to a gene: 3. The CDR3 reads CASSPGTEETQYF. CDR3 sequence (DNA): TGTGCCAGCAGCCCCGGGACAGAAGAGACCCAGTACTTC.

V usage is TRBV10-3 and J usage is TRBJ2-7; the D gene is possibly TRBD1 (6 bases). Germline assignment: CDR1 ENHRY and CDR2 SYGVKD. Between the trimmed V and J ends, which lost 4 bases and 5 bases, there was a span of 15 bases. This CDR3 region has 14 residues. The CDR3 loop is CAISVNRARDEQYF. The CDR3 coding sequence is TGTGCCATCAGTGTGAACAGGGCTCGCGACGAGCAGTACTTC.

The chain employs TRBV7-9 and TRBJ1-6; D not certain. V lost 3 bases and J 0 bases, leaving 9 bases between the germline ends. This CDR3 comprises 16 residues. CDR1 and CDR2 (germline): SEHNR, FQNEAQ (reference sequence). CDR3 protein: CASSLHRSSYNSPLHF. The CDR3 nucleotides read TGTGCCAGCAGCTTGCATAGAAGCTCCTATAATTCACCCCTCCACTTT.

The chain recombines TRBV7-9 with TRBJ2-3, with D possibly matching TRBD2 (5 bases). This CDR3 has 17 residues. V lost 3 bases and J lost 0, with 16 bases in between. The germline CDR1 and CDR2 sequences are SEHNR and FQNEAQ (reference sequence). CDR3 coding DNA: TGTGCCAGCAGCTTTAGCGTGTCGAGCACTAGCACAGATACGCAGTATTTT. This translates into CASSFSVSSTSTDTQYF.

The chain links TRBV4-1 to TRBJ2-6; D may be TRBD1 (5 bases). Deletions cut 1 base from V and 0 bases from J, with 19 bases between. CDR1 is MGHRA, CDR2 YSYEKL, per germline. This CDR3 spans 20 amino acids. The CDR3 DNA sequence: TGCGCCAGCAGCCAAGGGTCCGTCATACAGGCAAGCTCTGGGGCCAACGTCCTGACTTTC. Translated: CASSQGSVIQASSGANVLTF.

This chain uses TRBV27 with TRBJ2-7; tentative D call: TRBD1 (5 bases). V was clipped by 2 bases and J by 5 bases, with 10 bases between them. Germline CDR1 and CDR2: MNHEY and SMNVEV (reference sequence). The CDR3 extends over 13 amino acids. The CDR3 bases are TGTGCCAGCAGTTTACAGGGAAGGGACGAGCAGTACTTC. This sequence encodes CASSLQGRDEQYF.

The CDR3 DNA reads as TGCGCCAGCAGCCGCGACGGGACAGGGGCGTACGAGCAGTACTTC. It specifies CASSRDGTGAYEQYF. The rearrangement joins TRBV5-1 to TRBJ2-7; 10 bases match TRBD1. The CDR3 is 15 residues long. V shed 4 bases and J 4 bases; nucleotides not matched to a gene: 8. The germline V gene encodes CDR1 SGHRS and CDR2 YFSETQ.

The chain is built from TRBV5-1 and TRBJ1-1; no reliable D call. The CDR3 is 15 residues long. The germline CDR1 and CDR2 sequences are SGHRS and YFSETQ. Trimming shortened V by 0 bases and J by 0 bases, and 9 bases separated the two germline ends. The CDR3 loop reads CASSLDGFMNTEAFF. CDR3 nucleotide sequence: TGCGCCAGCAGCTTGGACGGATTTATGAACACTGAAGCTTTCTTT.

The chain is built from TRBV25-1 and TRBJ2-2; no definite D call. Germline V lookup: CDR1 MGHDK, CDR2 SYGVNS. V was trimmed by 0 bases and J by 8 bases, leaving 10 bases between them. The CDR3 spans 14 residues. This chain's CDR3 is CASSEYISGGELFF. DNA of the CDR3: TGTGCCAGCAGTGAATATATCTCCGGGGGGGAGCTGTTTTTT. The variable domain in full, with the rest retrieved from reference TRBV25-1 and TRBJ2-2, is EADIYQTPRYLVIGTGKKITLECSQTMGHDKMYWYQQDPGMELHLIHYSYGVNSTEKGDLSSESTVSRIRTEHFPLTLESARPSHTSQYLCASSEYISGGELFFGEGSRLTVL.

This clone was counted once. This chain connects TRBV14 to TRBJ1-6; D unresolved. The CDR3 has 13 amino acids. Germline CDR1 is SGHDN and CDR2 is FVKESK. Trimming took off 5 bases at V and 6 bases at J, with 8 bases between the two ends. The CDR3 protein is CASSYRSNSPLHF. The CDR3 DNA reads TGTGCCAGCAGCTATCGGAGTAATTCACCCCTCCACTTT.

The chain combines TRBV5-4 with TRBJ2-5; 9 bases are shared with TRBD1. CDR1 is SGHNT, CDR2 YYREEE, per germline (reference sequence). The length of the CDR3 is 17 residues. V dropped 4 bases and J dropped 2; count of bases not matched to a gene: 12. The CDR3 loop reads CASSPGTGPGVQETQYF. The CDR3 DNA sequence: TGTGCCAGCAGCCCGGGGACAGGGCCCGGGGTACAAGAGACCCAGTACTTC.

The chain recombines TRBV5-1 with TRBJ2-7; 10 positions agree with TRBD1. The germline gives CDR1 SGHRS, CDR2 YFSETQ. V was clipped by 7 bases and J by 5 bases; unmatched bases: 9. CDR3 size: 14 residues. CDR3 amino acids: CASQGQGSFNEQYF. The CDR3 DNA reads TGCGCCAGCCAGGGACAGGGGTCTTTCAACGAGCAGTACTTC.

As DNA, the CDR3 is TGTGCCAGTAGTATAAGGACAGCCCCTTACGAGCAGTACTTC. This translates into CASSIRTAPYEQYF. The rearrangement uses TRBV19 and TRBJ2-7; TRBD1 is a possible D gene (6 bases). V shed 2 bases and J shed 4 bases, with 12 bases lying between them. The germline CDR1 and CDR2 sequences are LNHDA and SQIVND (reference sequence). The CDR3 has 14 residues.

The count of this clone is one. The CDR3 sequence is CASSEIKNQETQYF. In DNA form, the CDR3 reads TGTGCCAGCAGCGAAATTAAGAACCAAGAGACCCAGTACTTC. This chain links TRBV5-5 with TRBJ2-5; D unresolved. V shed 4 bases and J shed 0 bases, with 10 bases lying between them. CDR1 and CDR2 (germline): SGHKS, YYEKEE (reference sequence). This CDR3 contains 14 residues.

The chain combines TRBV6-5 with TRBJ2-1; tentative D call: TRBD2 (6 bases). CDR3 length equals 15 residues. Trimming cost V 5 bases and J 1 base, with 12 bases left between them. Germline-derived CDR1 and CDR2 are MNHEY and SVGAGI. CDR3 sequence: CASSPRGFSYNEQFF. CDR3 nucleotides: TGTGCCAGCAGTCCCCGGGGGTTTTCCTACAATGAGCAGTTCTTC.

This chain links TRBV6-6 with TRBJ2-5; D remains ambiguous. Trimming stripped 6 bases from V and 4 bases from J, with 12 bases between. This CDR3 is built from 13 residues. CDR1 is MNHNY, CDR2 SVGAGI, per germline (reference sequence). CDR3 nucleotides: TGTGCCAGCAGCCAGAGATGGTCAGAGACCCAGTACTTC. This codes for CASSQRWSETQYF.

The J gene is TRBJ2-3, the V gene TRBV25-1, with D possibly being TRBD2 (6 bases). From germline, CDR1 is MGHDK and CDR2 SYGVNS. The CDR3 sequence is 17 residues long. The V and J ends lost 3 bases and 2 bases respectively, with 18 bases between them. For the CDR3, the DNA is TGTGCCAGCAGTGACCCCTGGGGGGAGCGAGTCACAGATACGCAGTATTTT. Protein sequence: CASSDPWGERVTDTQYF.

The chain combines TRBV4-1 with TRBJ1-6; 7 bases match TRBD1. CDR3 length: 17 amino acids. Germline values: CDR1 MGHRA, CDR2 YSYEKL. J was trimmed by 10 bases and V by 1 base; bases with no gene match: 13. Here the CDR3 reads CASSQANPATGNSPLHF. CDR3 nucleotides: TGCGCCAGCAGCCAAGCTAATCCAGCGACAGGGAACTCACCCCTCCACTTT.

The CDR3 nucleotides read TGTGCCAGCAGCGTAGACAGAGTTGGAGGAAACACCATATATTTT. It is translated as CASSVDRVGGNTIYF. The chain couples TRBV9 to TRBJ1-3; D remains ambiguous. The CDR3 covers 15 residues. CDR1 is SGDLS and CDR2 is YYNGEE in the germline V gene. Trimming stripped 0 bases from V and 4 bases from J, with 11 bases between.

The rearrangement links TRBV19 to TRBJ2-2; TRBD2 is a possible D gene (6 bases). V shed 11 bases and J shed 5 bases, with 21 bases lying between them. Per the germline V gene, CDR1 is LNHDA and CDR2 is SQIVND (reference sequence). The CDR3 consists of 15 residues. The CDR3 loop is CAGSGLPPGTGELFF. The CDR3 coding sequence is TGTGCCGGATCGGGACTGCCCCCGGGTACCGGGGAGCTGTTTTTT.